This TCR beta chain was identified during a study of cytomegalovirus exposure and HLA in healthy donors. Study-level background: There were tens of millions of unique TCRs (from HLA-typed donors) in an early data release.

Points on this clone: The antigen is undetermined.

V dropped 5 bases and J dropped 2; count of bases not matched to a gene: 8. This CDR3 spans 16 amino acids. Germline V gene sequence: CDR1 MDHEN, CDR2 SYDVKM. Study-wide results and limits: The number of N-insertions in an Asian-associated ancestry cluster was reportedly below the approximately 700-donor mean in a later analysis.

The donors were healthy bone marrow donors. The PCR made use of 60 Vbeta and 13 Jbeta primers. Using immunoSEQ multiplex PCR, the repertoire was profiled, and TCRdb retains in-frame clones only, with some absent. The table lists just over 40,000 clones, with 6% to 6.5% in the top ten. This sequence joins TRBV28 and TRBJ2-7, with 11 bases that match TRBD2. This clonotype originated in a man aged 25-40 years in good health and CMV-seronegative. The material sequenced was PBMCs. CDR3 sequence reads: CASSGPGLAATYEQYF. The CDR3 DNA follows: TGTGCCAGCAGTGGTCCGGGACTAGCGGCGACCTACGAGCAGTACTTC.